One and the same sample provided the 20 T cell receptor beta chains below, sequenced in a study of OX40 agonist ivuxolimab in advanced cancers. Sequenced by immunoSEQ multiplex PCR; TCRdb stores in-frame clones only, minus some. The sample shows 60,000 or so clones, 80% to 95% of them seen only once. The sequenced sample was CD4+ or CD8+ T cells sorted from blood, obtained in a trial of the OX40 agonist ivuxolimab. The receptor source for this set is an adult with an advanced solid tumor such as melanoma, head and neck, liver or kidney cancer.

The rearrangement links TRBV11-2 to TRBJ2-1; 12 bases are a match to TRBD2. The V gene end was trimmed by 5 bases and the J gene end by 4 bases; junction bases not matched to a gene: 6. The CDR3 is 16 amino acids. Germline V gene sequence: CDR1 SGHAT, CDR2 FQNNGV. The CDR3 nucleotides read TGTGCCAGCAGCCCAGGGACTAGCGGGTTGTACAATGAGCAGTTCTTC. Protein product: CASSPGTSGLYNEQFF.

V gene TRBV5-4 combines with J gene TRBJ2-7; 9 positions agree with TRBD1. The germline gives CDR1 SGHNT, CDR2 YYREEE (reference sequence). The CDR3 loop spans 17 amino acids. J lost 4 bases, V lost 0 bases, and 11 bases had no gene match. As DNA, the CDR3 is TGTGCCAGCAGCTTGGAGGGAAGGGAGGACAGGGGTTACGAGCAGTACTTC. Protein: CASSLEGREDRGYEQYF.

The chain recombines TRBV4-1 with TRBJ1-4; TRBD1 matches at 8 bases. V was pared by 4 bases and J by 8 bases, with 9 bases of the junction left unmatched. There are 15 residues in the CDR3. Germline V gene lookup returns CDR1 MGHRA and CDR2 YSYEKL. The CDR3 DNA reads TGCGCCAGCAGCCCGAAACGGACAGGGATGGAAAAACTGTTTTTT. It is translated as CASSPKRTGMEKLFF.

CDR3 DNA: TGTGCCAGCAGCTGGGGACAGTACGAGCAGTACTTC. Translating gives CASSWGQYEQYF. This sequence joins TRBV5-4 and TRBJ2-7, with TRBD1 matching 7 bases. The CDR3 is 12 amino acids. CDR1 is SGHNT, CDR2 YYREEE, per germline (reference sequence). The V segment lost 3 bases and the J segment 4 bases; nucleotides outside the gene matches: 1.

Comments on this clone: One end of the junction is discordant with germline, which a read error may explain. The chain employs TRBV7-2 and TRBJ2-3, with TRBD2 as a possible D gene (6 bases). Germline V gene lookup returns CDR1 SGHTA and CDR2 FQGNSA. This CDR3 has 12 amino acids. CDR3 residues: CASSLVLELAAF. The CDR3 DNA follows: TGTGCCAGCAGCTTAGTGTTGGAACTAGCCGCATTT.

The J gene is TRBJ2-3, the V gene TRBV29-1, with TRBD1 identical over 9 bases. Germline V CDR1 and CDR2: SQVTM, ANQGSEA. This CDR3 has 16 amino acids. The trim removed 3 bases at V and 1 base at J, leaving 8 bases unmatched. CDR3 amino acids: CSVEGARTGGTDTQYF. DNA for the CDR3: TGCAGCGTTGAGGGGGCCAGGACAGGGGGCACAGATACGCAGTATTTT.

The V and J genes are TRBV11-2 and TRBJ1-2; D remains ambiguous. The ends were cut back, 0 bases at V and 7 bases at J, with 9 bases in the middle. CDR3 length: 13 residues. Germline assignment: CDR1 SGHAT and CDR2 FQNNGV. CDR3 sequence: CASSLDTVSGYTF. The CDR3 region has the DNA TGTGCCAGCAGCTTAGATACAGTGAGTGGCTACACCTTC.

Only one count was recorded for this clone. V gene TRBV7-9 combines with J gene TRBJ2-7; the D gene is possibly TRBD1 (6 bases). The CDR3 sequence is 12 residues long. Trimming shortened V by 6 bases and J by 7 bases, and 13 bases separated the two germline ends. Germline assignment: CDR1 SEHNR and CDR2 FQNEAQ (reference sequence). CDR3 loop: CASSYRTAEQYF. CDR3 sequence (DNA): TGTGCCAGCAGTTACCGGACAGCTGAGCAGTACTTC.

The genes are TRBV6-6 and TRBJ2-7; 8 bases align to TRBD1. This CDR3 contains 14 residues. Per germline, CDR1 MNHNY and CDR2 SVGAGI (reference sequence). V shed 6 bases, J shed 5 bases, and the junction held 9 bases outside the gene matches. The CDR3 sequence: CASRPQGARDEQYF. CDR3 bases: TGTGCCAGCAGGCCCCAGGGGGCGCGGGACGAGCAGTACTTC.

The chain is built from TRBV6-5 and TRBJ2-7, with D uncertain. Germline V gene lookup returns CDR1 MNHEY and CDR2 SVGAGI. The CDR3 totals 11 residues. Deletions cut 0 bases from V and 6 bases from J, with 3 bases between. CDR3 sequence reads: CASSYSFEQYF. Written as DNA, the CDR3 is TGTGCCAGCAGTTACTCTTTCGAGCAGTACTTC.

This clone was seen just once. The chain couples TRBV19 to TRBJ2-5; 7 nucleotides line up with TRBD2. CDR3 length equals 11 residues. CDR1 LNHDA and CDR2 SQIVND come from the germline V gene (reference sequence). Trimming cost V 6 bases and J 11 bases; bases outside gene matches: 6. CDR3 coding DNA: TGTGCCAGTAGCCTGGGGGGGAGACAGTACTTC. It encodes CASSLGGRQYF.

The chain carries TRBV5-4 and TRBJ2-2; 8 nucleotides agree with TRBD1. Germline trimming cut 5 bases from V and 3 bases from J; bases unmatched to any gene: 3. The germline V gene encodes CDR1 SGHNT and CDR2 YYREEE (reference sequence). The CDR3 consists of 14 residues. The CDR3 DNA sequence: TGTGCCAGCAGTGGGACAGGAGACACCGGGGAGCTGTTTTTT. This encodes CASSGTGDTGELFF.

This rearrangement joins TRBV6-5 to TRBJ2-1; D not certain. Trimming took 6 bases from V and 4 from J, leaving 7 bases between them. Germline lookup yields CDR1 MNHEY and CDR2 SVGAGI. The CDR3 sequence is 12 residues long. The CDR3 DNA reads as TGTGCCAGCAGGTCCGGTTACAATGAGCAGTTCTTC. Translation: CASRSGYNEQFF.

V gene TRBV4-1 combines with J gene TRBJ2-6; the D call may be TRBD1 or TRBD2 (5 bases each). Germline CDR1 is MGHRA and CDR2 is YSYEKL. Deletions cut 0 bases from V and 3 bases from J, with 27 bases between. The CDR3 has 22 amino acids. The CDR3 here is CASSQDEGFVKGPSLGANVLTF. CDR3 in DNA: TGCGCCAGCAGCCAAGATGAGGGGTTTGTTAAGGGGCCCTCTCTTGGGGCCAACGTCCTGACTTTC.

The chain employs TRBV7-6 and TRBJ1-3; no reliable D call. The CDR3 runs to 17 residues. V lost 1 base and J lost 4, with 17 bases in between. Germline V gene sequence: CDR1 SGHVS, CDR2 FNYEAQ. The CDR3 loop is CASSLVGPYLDGNTIYF. The DNA for the CDR3 is TGTGCCAGCAGCTTAGTAGGGCCCTATCTCGACGGAAACACCATATATTTT.

Only one count was recorded for this clone. CDR3 DNA: TGTGCCAGCAGTTTATCGACGGGGGCGCTGAATAAACTGTTTTTT. Its protein is CASSLSTGALNKLFF. The rearrangement joins TRBV27 to TRBJ1-4; D possibly corresponds to TRBD1 (6 bases). Deletions cut 0 bases from V and 11 bases from J, with 16 bases between. Germline V gene lookup returns CDR1 MNHEY and CDR2 SMNVEV (reference sequence). The CDR3 loop spans 15 amino acids.

This rearrangement joins TRBV4-1 to TRBJ2-1; D may be TRBD1 (6 bases). The CDR3 covers 17 residues. V lost 0 bases and J 5 bases, leaving 17 bases between the germline ends. Looked up from germline, CDR1 is MGHRA and CDR2 is YSYEKL. The CDR3 bases are TGCGCCAGCAGCCAAGAAGGTGGCAGGGGTACCCACAATGAGCAGTTCTTC. Translation gives CASSQEGGRGTHNEQFF.

The chain recombines TRBV7-2 with TRBJ2-1; 8 nucleotides agree with TRBD2. There are 16 residues in the CDR3. The J segment lost 4 bases and the V segment lost 2 bases, leaving 7 bases of the junction unmatched. The germline CDR1 and CDR2 sequences are SGHTA and FQGNSA. The CDR3 region is CASSLLRGVPYNEQFF. CDR3 bases: TGTGCCAGCAGCTTATTGCGGGGGGTCCCGTACAATGAGCAGTTCTTC.

This clone was recorded once. V and J are TRBV4-1 and TRBJ1-5; D call uncertain. Germline loops: CDR1 MGHRA, CDR2 YSYEKL. The CDR3 has 15 amino acids. V was trimmed by 1 base and J by 0 bases, leaving 7 bases between them. The chain's CDR3 is CASSQVSPSNQPQHF. CDR3 sequence (DNA): TGCGCCAGCAGCCAAGTCTCTCCTAGCAATCAGCCCCAGCATTTT.

J is TRBJ1-6 and V is TRBV7-6, with 7 bases identical to TRBD1. Germline V gene data show CDR1 as SGHVS and CDR2 as FNYEAQ. The CDR3 covers 14 residues. Germline trimming cut 2 bases from V and 6 bases from J; bases unmatched to any gene: 1. The CDR3: CASSLNRGNSPLHF. CDR3 nucleotide sequence: TGTGCCAGCAGCTTAAACAGGGGTAATTCACCCCTCCACTTT. The full variable domain, its missing parts supplied by reference TRBV7-6 and TRBJ1-6, is GAGVSQSPRYKVTKRGQDVALRCDPISGHVSLYWYRQALGQGPEFLTYFNYEAQQDKSGLPNDRFSAERPEGSISTLTIQRTEQRDSAMYRCASSLNRGNSPLHFGNGTRLTVT.